This passage covers 21 T cell receptor beta chains from one sample sequenced in a study of T cells in Graves' hyperthyroidism and ophthalmopathy (dated by TCRdb to about 2019). The protocol used for the library was multiplex PCR. TCRdb names Illumina HiSeq 2000 as the instrument used. The TCR beta CDR3 regions were amplified from RNA transcripts. The TCR CDR3 was subjected to a first round of RT-PCR using the HTBI primer set and the Qiagen OneStep RT-PCR kit. Using fastp trimming at Q25 and MiXCR clonotype assembly, TCRdb reanalyzed the public sequencing data and kept in-frame beta chains. CDR3 protein duplicates are merged, each entry listing the most common genes and DNA. The sample has about 760,000 distinct CDR3 sequences on record, around 40% of them singletons. The ten top clones hold 31% of the sample. What was sequenced was blood. These receptors were taken from a woman aged 40 to 50 with Graves' hyperthyroidism.

This clonotype occurred a few times. The chain recombines TRBV10-1 with TRBJ2-2; the D gene is possibly TRBD2 (5 bases). Trimming took 8 bases from V and 0 from J, leaving 10 bases between them. CDR3 size: 14 residues. Germline V gives CDR1 WNHNN, CDR2 SYGVQD (reference sequence). The CDR3 DNA reads as TGCGCCAGCTGGAGCGGTTCGAACACCGGGGAGCTGTTTTTT. Protein sequence: CASWSGSNTGELFF.

The V and J genes are TRBV7-2 and TRBJ2-5, with D unclear. The CDR3 covers 14 residues. The ends were cut back, 6 bases at V and 2 bases at J, with 13 bases in the middle. CDR1 is SGHTA and CDR2 is FQGNSA in the germline V gene. The CDR3 here is CASSLLTEQETQYF. The CDR3 DNA reads TGTGCCAGCAGTTTGTTGACGGAACAAGAGACCCAGTACTTC.

This sequence joins TRBV19 and TRBJ1-2, with a possible D match to TRBD1 (5 bases). V lost 9 bases and J lost 0, with 14 bases in between. Germline V lookup: CDR1 LNHDA, CDR2 SQIVND (reference sequence). The length of the CDR3 is 14 residues. The CDR3 region is CASQGVGANYGYTF. In nucleotides, the CDR3 is TGTGCCAGCCAAGGGGTCGGGGCTAACTATGGCTACACCTTC.

This clonotype was seen ten or more times. This chain uses TRBV2 with TRBJ2-7, with D perhaps given as TRBD1 or TRBD2 (5 bases each). The CDR3 extends over 14 amino acids. V was cut by 6 bases and J by 0 bases, with 12 bases left in between. The germline V gene encodes CDR1 SNHLY and CDR2 FYNNEI. The CDR3 region is CASRVGRYSYEQYF. CDR3 bases: TGTGCCAGCAGAGTGGGACGGTACTCCTACGAGCAGTACTTC. The full variable domain, its missing parts supplied by reference TRBV2 and TRBJ2-7, is EPEVTQTPSHQVTQMGQEVILRCVPISNHLYFYWYRQILGQKVEFLVSFYNNEISEKSEIFDDQFSVERPDGSNFTLKIRSTKLEDSAMYFCASRVGRYSYEQYFGPGTRLTVT.

This clonotype was counted only a few times. The chain recombines TRBV19 with TRBJ2-7, with D possibly matching TRBD2 (5 bases). Germline CDR1 and CDR2: LNHDA and SQIVND (reference sequence). V gave up 3 bases and J gave up 7 bases, with 25 bases separating them. The CDR3 contains 17 residues. DNA of the CDR3: TGTGCCAGTAGTATTCTTGGGAGACAAGGAGTTTTGGGGGAGCAGTACTTC. Amino acid sequence: CASSILGRQGVLGEQYF.

This clonotype was counted ten times or more. The rearrangement links TRBV6-5 to TRBJ1-6; 7 bases align to TRBD1. V trimming: 2 bases; J trimming: 6 bases; junction bases outside the gene matches: 4. Germline V gene data show CDR1 as MNHEY and CDR2 as SVGAGI. CDR3 length equals 15 residues. The CDR3 DNA follows: TGTGCCAGCAGTTACAAGGGGGCGGCTAATTCACCCCTCCACTTT. This codes for CASSYKGAANSPLHF.

This clonotype turned up a few times. The chain couples TRBV29-1 to TRBJ1-2; TRBD1 agrees at 10 bases. V lost 6 bases, J lost 4 bases, and 5 bases stayed unmatched. The germline gives CDR1 SQVTM, CDR2 ANQGSEA. This CDR3 has 13 amino acids. This CDR3 reads CSVGTGVTYGYTF. The CDR3 nucleotides are TGCAGCGTGGGGACAGGGGTTACCTATGGCTACACCTTC.

At least ten counts were recorded for this clonotype. The genes are TRBV7-9 and TRBJ1-1, with unresolved D. V gave up 1 base and J gave up 1 base, with 10 bases separating them. The germline gives CDR1 SEHNR, CDR2 FQNEAQ (reference sequence). This CDR3 comprises 15 residues. In DNA, the CDR3 is TGTGCCAGCAGCTTAGGAGGCAGTGGGAACACTGAAGCTTTCTTT. It yields the protein CASSLGGSGNTEAFF. Full variable domain (rest looked up from reference TRBV7-9 and TRBJ1-1): DTGVSQNPRHKITKRGQNVTFRCDPISEHNRLYWYRQTLGQGPEFLTYFQNEAQLEKSRLLSDRFSAERPKGSFSTLEIQRTEQGDSAMYLCASSLGGSGNTEAFFGQGTRLTVV.

V is TRBV10-3 and J is TRBJ1-2, with 8 bases lining up with TRBD1. Germline V gene data show CDR1 as ENHRY and CDR2 as SYGVKD. The ends lost 10 bases at V and 6 bases at J; junction bases unmatched: 10. The CDR3 extends over 13 amino acids. CDR3 loop: CATSASDRDGYTF. The CDR3 region has the DNA TGTGCCACATCCGCCTCGGACAGGGATGGCTACACCTTC.

This chain connects TRBV28 to TRBJ2-7; D call uncertain. The CDR3 runs 12 residues. V lost 5 bases to trimming and J lost 4 bases, with 9 bases between them. The germline CDR1 and CDR2 sequences are MDHEN and SYDVKM. The CDR3 reads CASSPIEYEQYF. CDR3 coding DNA: TGTGCCAGCAGTCCTATTGAGTACGAGCAGTACTTC.

This clonotype was observed a handful of times. The chain couples TRBV20-1 to TRBJ1-5; D call uncertain. Trimming took off 0 bases at V and 7 bases at J, with 7 bases between the two ends. The germline CDR1 and CDR2 sequences are DFQATT and SNEGSKA (reference sequence). This CDR3 region has 12 residues. CDR3 region: CSARDGIQPQHF. CDR3 nucleotide sequence: TGCAGTGCTAGAGATGGAATACAGCCCCAGCATTTT.

There are many counts of this clonotype. V is TRBV7-9 and J is TRBJ1-6; D is unresolved. The CDR3 has 15 residues. Germline V gene data show CDR1 as SEHNR and CDR2 as FQNEAQ (reference sequence). V was trimmed by 1 base and J by 7 bases, leaving 11 bases between them. The CDR3, as DNA: TGTGCCAGCAGCTTAGGGCAGATCGGGAATTCACCCCTCCACTTT. Residues: CASSLGQIGNSPLHF.

The V call is TRBV2, the J call TRBJ2-2, with 7 positions matching TRBD2. V shed 4 bases and J 2 bases; nucleotides not matched to a gene: 4. This CDR3 spans 15 amino acids. Germline CDR1 is SNHLY and CDR2 is FYNNEI. The CDR3 nucleotides are TGTGCCAGCAGTGGGGAGGGATATAACACCGGGGAGCTGTTTTTT. It specifies CASSGEGYNTGELFF. The whole variable domain, remainder taken from reference TRBV2 and TRBJ2-2, is EPEVTQTPSHQVTQMGQEVILRCVPISNHLYFYWYRQILGQKVEFLVSFYNNEISEKSEIFDDQFSVERPDGSNFTLKIRSTKLEDSAMYFCASSGEGYNTGELFFGEGSRLTVL.

The chain carries TRBV7-2 and TRBJ1-5; the match to TRBD1 covers 9 bases. The V gene end was trimmed by 6 bases and the J gene end by 7 bases; junction bases not matched to a gene: 13. CDR1 SGHTA and CDR2 FQGNSA come from the germline V gene. The CDR3 spans 16 residues. CDR3 in amino acids: CASSFVGQGVRQPQHF. The CDR3 nucleotides are TGTGCCAGCAGTTTTGTGGGACAGGGTGTGAGGCAGCCCCAGCATTTT.

The chain employs TRBV28 and TRBJ2-7; D could derive from TRBD1 or TRBD2 (5 bases each). Germline lookup yields CDR1 MDHEN and CDR2 SYDVKM. Trimming took off 7 bases at V and 2 bases at J, with 18 bases between the two ends. The CDR3 contains 15 residues. CDR3 bases: TGTGCCAGCACCTTGGGGGTGGCGGGTGCCTACGAGCAGTACTTC. The encoded protein is CASTLGVAGAYEQYF. Filled out from reference TRBV28 and TRBJ2-7, the complete variable domain reads DVKVTQSSRYLVKRTGEKVFLECVQDMDHENMFWYRQDPGLGLRLIYFSYDVKMKEKGDIPEGYSVSREKKERFSLILESASTNQTSMYLCASTLGVAGAYEQYFGPGTRLTVT.

This clonotype was seen ten or more times. The genes are TRBV5-8 and TRBJ2-5; 9 bases are shared with TRBD1. Losses at the gene ends were 4 bases for V and 4 bases for J; bases not matched to a gene: 8. The germline V gene encodes CDR1 SGHTS and CDR2 YDEGEE. The length of the CDR3 is 15 residues. The CDR3 DNA reads TGTGCCAGCAGCACCACAGGGGGCTCTAGAGAGACCCAGTACTTC. This translates into CASSTTGGSRETQYF.

This chain connects TRBV20-1 to TRBJ2-2; 7 bases are shared with TRBD2. CDR1 is DFQATT, CDR2 SNEGSKA, per germline (reference sequence). V lost 5 bases and J lost 8; bases outside the gene matches: 14. The CDR3 sequence is 15 residues long. The CDR3 nucleotides read TGCAGTGCTCGAGCGGCGGGAGTTGGGTTAGGGGAGCTGTTTTTT. Residues: CSARAAGVGLGELFF.

As regards this clonotype: This may be a read error, as it is one base from a much larger clone. The rearrangement links TRBV5-1 to TRBJ2-5, with D perhaps being TRBD1 or TRBD2 (5 bases each). This CDR3 region has 15 residues. From germline, CDR1 is SGHRS and CDR2 YFSETQ. This CDR3 is CASSLGLASRETQCF. Written as DNA, the CDR3 is TGCGCCAGCAGCTTGGGCTTGGCTAGCAGGGAGACCCAGTGCTTC.

The V call is TRBV7-9, the J call TRBJ2-5; 9 nucleotides align to TRBD1. The CDR3 sequence is 15 residues long. V was clipped by 5 bases and J by 5 bases; unmatched bases: 9. Per germline, CDR1 SEHNR and CDR2 FQNEAQ (reference sequence). Here the CDR3 DNA reads TGTGCCAGCAGCGCCACAGGGGGCGCGGGGGAGACCCAGTACTTC. Protein product: CASSATGGAGETQYF. The complete variable domain, with remaining parts taken from reference TRBV7-9 and TRBJ2-5, reads DTGVSQNPRHKITKRGQNVTFRCDPISEHNRLYWYRQTLGQGPEFLTYFQNEAQLEKSRLLSDRFSAERPKGSFSTLEIQRTEQGDSAMYLCASSATGGAGETQYFGPGTRLLVL.

With respect to this clonotype: This may come from a read error, since a much larger clone is one base off. The chain carries TRBV7-2 and TRBJ1-6, with a tentative D call TRBD1 (6 bases). The CDR3 is made up of 16 amino acids. Looked up from germline, CDR1 is SGHTA and CDR2 is FQGNSA. The ends were cut back, 10 bases at V and 5 bases at J, with 21 bases in the middle. This CDR3 is CANREPGRGNNSPLHF. The CDR3 nucleotides read TGTGCCAACAGGGAACCGGGACGGGGGAATAATTCACCCCTCCACTTT.

V is TRBV10-1 and J is TRBJ1-6, with TRBD1 as a possible D gene (5 bases). Germline CDR1 is WNHNN and CDR2 is SYGVQD (reference sequence). Between the trimmed V and J ends, which lost 4 bases and 10 bases, there was a span of 14 bases. CDR3 length: 14 amino acids. Here the CDR3 reads CASSAGTNSSPLHF. DNA of the CDR3: TGCGCCAGCAGTGCCGGGACCAATAGCTCACCCCTCCACTTT.